This TCR beta chain was sequenced for a study of high-grade serous ovarian cancer treatment subgroups. Study-wide results and limits: Repertoire analysis covered CDR3 alone, not CDR1 or CDR2. Bulk tumor TCR sequencing gave no spatial information.

Tumor samples were taken before definitive surgery or chemotherapy. With respect to this clone: Its antigen is unknown.

Method: immunoSEQ multiplex PCR; TCRdb's copy keeps in-frame clones and lacks some. The sample contains under 6,500 clones, roughly 83% of which appear only once. This CDR3 region has 16 residues. Germline assignment: CDR1 SGHRS and CDR2 YFSETQ. V gave up 0 bases and J gave up 7 bases, with 16 bases separating them. The chain employs TRBV5-1 and TRBJ1-4; D is unclear. This clonotype was obtained from a human donor with high-grade serous ovarian cancer. Material for sequencing was tumor tissue. The DNA for the CDR3 is TGCGCCAGCAGCTTGGAAAGAGGGCAGGTCTTTGAAAAACTGTTTTTT. Translating it yields CASSLERGQVFEKLFF. Supplemented by reference TRBV5-1 and TRBJ1-4, the full variable domain reads KAGVTQTPRYLIKTRGQQVTLSCSPISGHRSVSWYQQTPGQGLQFLFEYFSETQRNKGNFPGRFSGRQFSNSRSEMNVSTLELGDSALYLCASSLERGQVFEKLFFGSGTQLSVL.